This T cell receptor beta chain was recorded in a study of cytomegalovirus exposure and HLA in healthy donors. Whole-study results and caveats: Later on, a genetic analysis was performed. It linked a missense variant in DCLRE1C with V- and J-gene trimming of TCR beta.

Note on this clone: Its cognate antigen is unknown.

CDR1 SGHRS and CDR2 YFSETQ come from the germline V gene. Trimming cost V 4 bases and J 5 bases, with 10 bases left between them. The CDR3 totals 13 residues. This PCR relied on a set of 60 Vbeta primers and 13 Jbeta primers. In the study's own analysis: Counted up in a later analysis, unique TCR beta chains came to 65 million to 80 million, with around 10 million shared. Sequencing was performed with immunoSEQ multiplex PCR; in TCRdb, only in-frame clones are kept and a portion is missing. The V and J calls and clone size come from that table; D and trimming were worked out from the DNA. Of 120,000 or so clones listed, 8.5% to 9% are singletons. The donors gave bone marrow, and they were healthy.

This chain links TRBV5-1 with TRBJ1-5; tentatively, D is TRBD1 (5 bases). Source material: PBMCs. This clonotype was sampled from a woman aged 35 to 49 in good health and CMV-seropositive. The CDR3 DNA follows: TGCGCCAGCAGCATCGACAGTTATCAGCCCCAGCATTTT. It specifies CASSIDSYQPQHF.